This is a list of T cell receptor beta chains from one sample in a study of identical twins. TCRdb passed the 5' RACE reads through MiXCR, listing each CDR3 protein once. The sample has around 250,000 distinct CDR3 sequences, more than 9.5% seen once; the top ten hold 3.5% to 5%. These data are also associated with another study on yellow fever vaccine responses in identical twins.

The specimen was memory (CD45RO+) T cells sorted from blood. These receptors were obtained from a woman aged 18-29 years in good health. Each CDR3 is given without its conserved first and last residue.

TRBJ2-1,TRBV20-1,SASSPTSHEQF
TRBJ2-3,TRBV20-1,SATALAGQADTQY
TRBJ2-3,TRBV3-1,ASSLTSGGAYDTQY
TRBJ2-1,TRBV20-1,SAPGEGTGGWGEQF
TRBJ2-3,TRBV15,ATSRQRTGGPDTQY
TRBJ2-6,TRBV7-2,ASSFSGANVLT
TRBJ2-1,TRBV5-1,ASSYSRLAGGYNEQF
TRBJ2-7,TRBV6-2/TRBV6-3,ALGGGRGFEQY
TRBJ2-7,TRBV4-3,ASSPRDGSTYEQY
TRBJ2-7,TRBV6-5,ASSLGLVSESYEQY
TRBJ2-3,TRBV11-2,ASSEGLAGGGGTDTQY
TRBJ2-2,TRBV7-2,ASSHRGSPLTGELF
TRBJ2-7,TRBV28,ASSSQGGTTREQY
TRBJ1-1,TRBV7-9,ASSLGTGTEAF
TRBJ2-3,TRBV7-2,ASSEEGFPTDTQY
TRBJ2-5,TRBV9,ASSVGPQTGGFQETQY
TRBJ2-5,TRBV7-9,ASSPAAATQY
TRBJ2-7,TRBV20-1,SASWQGHEQY
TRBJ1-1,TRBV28,ASRTGGGTEAF
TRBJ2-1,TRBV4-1,ASSPDRAYNEQF
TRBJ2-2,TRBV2,ASSEVKMGSSSTGELF
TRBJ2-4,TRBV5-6,ASSRPGTSGNIQY
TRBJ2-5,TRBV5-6,ASSYGTSGQETQY
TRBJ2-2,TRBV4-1,ASSQGFRDTQTGELF
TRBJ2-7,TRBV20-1,SAKGDPSYEQY
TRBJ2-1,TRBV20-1,SASIRGVDNEQF
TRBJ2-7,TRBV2,ASYDSYEQY
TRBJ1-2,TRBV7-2,ASSNTAGGGYGYT
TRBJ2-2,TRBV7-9,ASSPTRTITGELF
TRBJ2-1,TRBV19,ASNLGGGGHNEQF
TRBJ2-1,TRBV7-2,ASSPSGLSPGDEQF
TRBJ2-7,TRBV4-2,ASSQDLVRGFSYEQY
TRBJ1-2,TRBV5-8,ASSLAPTGAYGYT
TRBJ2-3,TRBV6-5,ATGQEDTQY
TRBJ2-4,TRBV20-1,SAPQGKLNLAKNIQY
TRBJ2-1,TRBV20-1,SGRGTQEFNEQF
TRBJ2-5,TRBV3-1,ASSLRTSGRKETQY
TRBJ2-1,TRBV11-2,ASSLDPAGGWDEQF
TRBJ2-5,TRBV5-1,ASSWGAGQETQY
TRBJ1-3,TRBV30,AWSLGRWTGERGHTIY
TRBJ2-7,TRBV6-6,ASSYFEIPY
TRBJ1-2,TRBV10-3,AISESGAVYT
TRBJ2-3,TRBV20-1,CASDRQLAGADTQY
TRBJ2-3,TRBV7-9,ASSSGQGARTDTQY
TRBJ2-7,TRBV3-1,ASSQGTHVSEQY